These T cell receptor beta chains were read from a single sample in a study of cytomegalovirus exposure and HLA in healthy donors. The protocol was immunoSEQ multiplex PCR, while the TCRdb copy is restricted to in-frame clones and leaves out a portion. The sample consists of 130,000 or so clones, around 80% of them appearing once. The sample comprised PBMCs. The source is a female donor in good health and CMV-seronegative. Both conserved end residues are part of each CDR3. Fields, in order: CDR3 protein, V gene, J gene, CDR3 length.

cdr3_aa: CASSLVRGQNQPQHF
v_call: TRBV27
j_call: TRBJ1-5
cdr3_length: 15

cdr3_aa: CASSLDLILAATQYF
v_call: TRBV11-2
j_call: TRBJ2-5
cdr3_length: 15

cdr3_aa: CAWSQTSAISDEQYF
v_call: TRBV30
j_call: TRBJ2-7
cdr3_length: 15

cdr3_aa: CASSLAQVGRGRRYGYTF
v_call: TRBV7-9
j_call: TRBJ1-2
cdr3_length: 18

cdr3_aa: CASSLQGAYEQYF
v_call: TRBV5-5
j_call: TRBJ2-7
cdr3_length: 13

cdr3_aa: CSVGGPNTEAFF
v_call: TRBV29-1
j_call: TRBJ1-1
cdr3_length: 12

cdr3_aa: CASSLDSNQPQHF
v_call: TRBV4-1
j_call: TRBJ1-5
cdr3_length: 13

cdr3_aa: CASSSMTGGGETQYF
v_call: TRBV5-4
j_call: TRBJ2-5
cdr3_length: 15

cdr3_aa: CASSPDERDEKLFF
v_call: TRBV5-4
j_call: TRBJ1-4
cdr3_length: 14

cdr3_aa: CASSLSGRGSMNTGELFF
v_call: TRBV27
j_call: TRBJ2-2
cdr3_length: 18

cdr3_aa: CASSLGGGEQYF
v_call: TRBV7-8
j_call: TRBJ2-7
cdr3_length: 12

cdr3_aa: CASSLVRGQETQYF
v_call: TRBV5-6
j_call: TRBJ2-5
cdr3_length: 14

cdr3_aa: CASNGQQGGYGYTF
v_call: TRBV2
j_call: TRBJ1-2
cdr3_length: 14

cdr3_aa: CASSLWGGGANVLTF
v_call: TRBV28
j_call: TRBJ2-6
cdr3_length: 15

cdr3_aa: CASSSSGNTGELFF
v_call: TRBV6-5
j_call: TRBJ2-2
cdr3_length: 14

cdr3_aa: CASSTTGPYGYTF
v_call: TRBV5-1
j_call: TRBJ1-2
cdr3_length: 13

cdr3_aa: CASSHFVQGHDSPLHF
v_call: TRBV4-1
j_call: TRBJ1-6
cdr3_length: 16

cdr3_aa: CASSPYAGHGYTF
v_call: TRBV7-2
j_call: TRBJ1-2
cdr3_length: 13

cdr3_aa: CATSAPGTGVQPQHF
v_call: TRBV15
j_call: TRBJ1-5
cdr3_length: 15

cdr3_aa: CASRIDRGRTEAFF
v_call: TRBV5-5
j_call: TRBJ1-1
cdr3_length: 14

cdr3_aa: CASSLFLLDRRRQGREQFF
v_call: TRBV28
j_call: TRBJ2-1
cdr3_length: 19

cdr3_aa: CASSLHGTSGTDTQYF
v_call: TRBV7-3
j_call: TRBJ2-3
cdr3_length: 16

cdr3_aa: CASSRERRADTQYF
v_call: TRBV4-1
j_call: TRBJ2-3
cdr3_length: 14

cdr3_aa: CASSVREGYGYTF
v_call: TRBV5-5
j_call: TRBJ1-2
cdr3_length: 13

cdr3_aa: CASSQSSGARNEQFF
v_call: TRBV4-2
j_call: TRBJ2-1
cdr3_length: 15

cdr3_aa: CASGRLAGGLSSYEQYF
v_call: TRBV27
j_call: TRBJ2-7
cdr3_length: 17

cdr3_aa: CASSLTGADSYTF
v_call: TRBV28
j_call: TRBJ1-2
cdr3_length: 13

cdr3_aa: CSVDRHGETQYF
v_call: TRBV29-1
j_call: TRBJ2-5
cdr3_length: 12

cdr3_aa: CASSFDRTEAFF
v_call: TRBV7-9
j_call: TRBJ1-1
cdr3_length: 12

cdr3_aa: CASSFQDGTTEAFF
v_call: TRBV6-1
j_call: TRBJ1-1
cdr3_length: 14

cdr3_aa: CSVEGQQNTEAFF
v_call: TRBV29-1
j_call: TRBJ1-1
cdr3_length: 13

cdr3_aa: CSGGGSGRGSVF
v_call: TRBV29-1
j_call: TRBJ2-1
cdr3_length: 12

cdr3_aa: CAISEGTGWPEQYF
v_call: TRBV10-3
j_call: TRBJ2-7
cdr3_length: 14

cdr3_aa: CASSQGSGYNEQFF
v_call: TRBV4-3
j_call: TRBJ2-1
cdr3_length: 14

cdr3_aa: CASSLRGGTDTQYF
v_call: TRBV28
j_call: TRBJ2-3
cdr3_length: 14

cdr3_aa: CASSLIGVNTEAFF
v_call: TRBV11-1
j_call: TRBJ1-1
cdr3_length: 14

cdr3_aa: CASRRGRAATDTQYF
v_call: TRBV15
j_call: TRBJ2-3
cdr3_length: 15

cdr3_aa: CASPTGGSAQPQHF
v_call: TRBV30
j_call: TRBJ1-5
cdr3_length: 14

cdr3_aa: CAWSVRSTDTQYF
v_call: TRBV30
j_call: TRBJ2-3
cdr3_length: 13

cdr3_aa: CASSLPGLETQYF
v_call: TRBV5-5
j_call: TRBJ2-5
cdr3_length: 13

cdr3_aa: CASSYGPNAHEKLFF
v_call: TRBV2
j_call: TRBJ1-4
cdr3_length: 15

cdr3_aa: CASSLALGWQFF
v_call: TRBV7-9
j_call: TRBJ2-1
cdr3_length: 12

cdr3_aa: CASSSGRGSHNEQFF
v_call: TRBV7-2
j_call: TRBJ2-1
cdr3_length: 15

cdr3_aa: CASRPGLAGVGEQFF
v_call: TRBV5-1
j_call: TRBJ2-1
cdr3_length: 15

cdr3_aa: CASSQVRLDSTTEAFF
v_call: TRBV18
j_call: TRBJ1-1
cdr3_length: 16

cdr3_aa: CASSRGYQETQYF
v_call: TRBV5-1
j_call: TRBJ2-5
cdr3_length: 13

cdr3_aa: CASSLPGIYEQYF
v_call: TRBV11-2
j_call: TRBJ2-7
cdr3_length: 13

cdr3_aa: CASSRGSSYNEQFF
v_call: TRBV5-4
j_call: TRBJ2-1
cdr3_length: 14

cdr3_aa: CASSVAVSGSSYEQYF
v_call: TRBV9
j_call: TRBJ2-7
cdr3_length: 16

cdr3_aa: CASSFVQGEQYF
v_call: TRBV5-6
j_call: TRBJ2-7
cdr3_length: 12

cdr3_aa: CASSAYLLRWTNYGYTF
v_call: TRBV19
j_call: TRBJ1-2
cdr3_length: 17

cdr3_aa: CASSSSSGTSGSSYNEQFF
v_call: TRBV28
j_call: TRBJ2-1
cdr3_length: 19